A single T cell receptor (beta chain) is shown here with its context. This clonotype was recorded at least ten times. No antigen is known for it. Base qualities are not recorded, but no much larger clone differs from it by a single base. These data belong to a study of Graves' ophthalmopathy and Graves' hyperthyroidism (dated by TCRdb to 2017 to 2018). Regarding the study in general: Peripheral blood samples were taken at the time of initial diagnosis, before any treatment was given. T-cell repertoires of thyroid tissue and blood were compared in several hyperthyroidism patients. In total, 135 blood samples were TCR-sequenced: roughly 45 ophthalmopathy, some 75 hyperthyroidism and some 17 hyperthyroidism-to-ophthalmopathy patients. Once sampling was done, hyperthyroidism patients were given methimazole at a starting dose of 30 mg daily, while ophthalmopathy patients were given high-dose intravenous methylprednisolone. For independent validation, a separate cohort was made up of 18 to 20 hyperthyroidism patients plus 17 patients who later progressed from hyperthyroidism to ophthalmopathy. A discovery set of 95 to 100 patients (43 ophthalmopathy, 55 to 65 stable hyperthyroidism) was enrolled to explore V-J signatures distinguishing ophthalmopathy from hyperthyroidism. The study used signatures of the TCR beta repertoire to tell Graves' ophthalmopathy apart from Graves' hyperthyroidism and to predict which patients would progress to ophthalmopathy.

Hyperthyroidism was defined as stable when no progression to ophthalmopathy occurred within 18 months of follow-up. Hyperthyroidism patients were newly diagnosed, were aged 18 to 65 years, and had a disease duration under 2 months. Patients with other autoimmune diseases, uncontrolled infections, pregnancy or lactation were excluded. Clinical symptoms, serum thyroxine, TRAb, thyroid ultrasound and orbital computed tomography were used for diagnosis. Using Ficoll-Paque density gradient centrifugation, PBMCs were isolated from about 9.4 ml of fresh peripheral blood. Trizol reagent was used to extract the total RNA, and its quality was then checked on an Agilent 2100 Bioanalyzer. For repertoire sequencing, TCR beta CDR3 regions were amplified from RNA transcripts. The first round of RT-PCR was done with HTBI primers and the Qiagen OneStep RT-PCR kit, and was followed by a second round of multiplex PCR, then size selection and purification. Libraries were sequenced paired-end with 100 bp reads on an Illumina HiSeq2000. On the authors' methods: Reads were processed with SOAPnuke, discarding reads with adapters, uncalled bases, mean Phred below 15, or no exact constant-primer or identifier match. High-quality paired reads were merged with COPE v1.2.5. Clonotypes were defined as unique nucleotide sequences and were aligned to IMGT TRB V, D and J references using MiTCR v1.1. The analysis was limited to V-J combinations with a frequency above 0.0001, which together covered approximately 99% of the repertoires. For each V-J combination, a TCR clonal expansion and chaos score was defined as F50 clonal expansion divided by the chaos observed in the TCRdist matrix. Welch's t-statistics and random forest were used to reduce the features to 10 to 15 V-J combinations, which were then used as input to a naive Bayes classifier. The similarity between thyroid and blood repertoires was quantified using the Morisita-Horn index. The raw public data were reprocessed by TCRdb itself: fastp quality trimming at Q25, MiXCR clonotype calling, in-frame beta chains only. Entries that share a CDR3 protein sequence are merged under the most common genes and DNA. The V and J calls reflect TCRdb's pipeline rather than the authors' work. The table for this sample lists some 350,000 distinct CDR3 sequences; 15% to 20% of them were counted only once. Roughly 2.6% of the sample goes to the ten largest clones.

CDR1 and CDR2, looked up from the germline V gene, are SGHRS and YFSETQ. V lost 4 bases and J lost 9 bases; the stretch between them is 14 bases long. The CDR3 has 12 amino acids, counting the end cysteine and phenylalanine. Solely the CDR3 DNA is kept, with 36 bases framed from the first base. What the research found in general, with its limitations: Most of the expanded thyroid clonotypes with a frequency above 0.001 were also detected in blood, and it was suggested that the thyroid immune response may be reflected by blood repertoires. In validation, the model predicted ophthalmopathy progression with over 60% sensitivity and around 72% specificity; roughly 12 predicted patients were CT-confirmed with GO in a median of about 6.1 months. In cross-validation, the 13-signature model distinguished ophthalmopathy from stable hyperthyroidism with 87.88% sensitivity and around 84% specificity, while in the test set the corresponding values were roughly 80% and 75%. Sample size was not statistically predetermined, and group allocation was not concealed from the investigators.

The chain employs TRBV5-1 and TRBJ2-7; the D gene is possibly TRBD2, with 7 bases matching. The receptor comes from an adult woman with stable Graves' hyperthyroidism. The sequencing input was peripheral blood. DNA sequence: TGCGCCAGCAGCCTGGATGCGGGGGCGCAGTACTTC. Translated, it gives CASSLDAGAQYF. The reference TRBV5-1 and TRBJ2-7 proteins fill in what lies around the CDR3, so the full variable domain reads KAGVTQTPRYLIKTRGQQVTLSCSPISGHRSVSWYQQTPGQGLQFLFEYFSETQRNKGNFPGRFSGRQFSNSRSEMNVSTLELGDSALYLCASSLDAGAQYFGPGTRLTVT.